These 17 T cell receptor beta chains share one sample of origin, sequenced in a study of blood T cell repertoires in COVID-19. Here immunoSEQ multiplex PCR was the method, and the copy in TCRdb shows in-frame clones only, minus some. Among more than 55,000 clones listed, over 70% were seen once. Sequences were obtained from peripheral blood. These receptors were collected from a man in his 60s with acute or convalescent COVID-19.

The table lists this clone with many counts. V and J are TRBV29-1 and TRBJ2-5; 9 nucleotides line up with TRBD1. This CDR3 is 14 amino acids long. V gave up 4 bases and J gave up 5 bases; unmatched junction bases: 8. Germline loops: CDR1 SQVTM, CDR2 ANQGSEA. The CDR3 DNA sequence: TGCAGCGTTGGGCAGACAGGGGGACGGGAGACCCAGTACTTC. Protein sequence: CSVGQTGGRETQYF.

This clone was observed a handful of times. The chain couples TRBV7-9 to TRBJ2-1; TRBD1 might be the D (5 bases). Germline assignment: CDR1 SEHNR and CDR2 FQNEAQ (reference sequence). The germline V and J ends were trimmed by 5 bases and 5 bases, with 16 bases remaining between them. This CDR3 is 15 amino acids long. DNA of the CDR3: TGTGCCAGCAGCCCAAAACGCAGGGTGGACAATGAGCAGTTCTTC. Residues: CASSPKRRVDNEQFF.

The chain joins TRBV4-1 to TRBJ1-2; D not certain. The V gene lost 0 bases and the J gene lost 4 bases, with 6 bases spanning the gap. The CDR3 consists of 13 residues. Germline V CDR1 and CDR2: MGHRA, YSYEKL. CDR3 in DNA: TGCGCCAGCAGCCAAGACGGGTTCTATGGCTACACCTTC. This sequence encodes CASSQDGFYGYTF.

The CDR3 loop is CASSPRQRQGVTGELFF. DNA for the CDR3: TGCGCCAGCAGCCCAAGGCAGAGACAGGGGGTTACCGGGGAGCTGTTTTTT. The chain links TRBV5-1 to TRBJ2-2; 9 bases agree with TRBD1. CDR1 and CDR2 (germline): SGHRS, YFSETQ. The CDR3 is made up of 17 amino acids. The V segment lost 4 bases and the J segment 5 bases; nucleotides outside the gene matches: 12.

As DNA, the CDR3 is TGTGCCAGCAGGGGAGGGGACAGGAACTATGGCTACACCTTC. Amino acids: CASRGGDRNYGYTF. The rearrangement links TRBV2 to TRBJ1-2; TRBD1 aligns across 8 bases. This CDR3 contains 14 residues. V was clipped by 6 bases and J by 2 bases; unmatched bases: 5. Germline CDR1 is SNHLY and CDR2 is FYNNEI.

The chain has TRBV29-1 and TRBJ1-2; no firm D call. CDR1 is SQVTM and CDR2 is ANQGSEA in the germline V gene. This CDR3 has 13 amino acids. Trimming removed 5 bases at V and 8 bases at J, with 18 bases between. The CDR3 DNA sequence: TGCAGCGTTCTTCCCGGGTCCTATGGCGGCTACACCTTC. Translating it yields CSVLPGSYGGYTF. The whole variable domain, filled in from reference TRBV29-1 and TRBJ1-2, reads SAVISQKPSRDICQRGTSLTIQCQVDSQVTMMFWYRQQPGQSLTLIATANQGSEATYESGFVIDKFPISRPNLTFSTLTVSNMSPEDSSIYLCSVLPGSYGGYTFGSGTRLTVV.

This clone has only a few counts. The genes are TRBV7-3 and TRBJ2-3; 14 bases align to TRBD2. CDR3 length: 17 residues. After removal of 3 bases from V and 8 bases from J, the junction contained 10 bases not matched to a gene. The germline V gene has CDR1 SGHTA and CDR2 FQGTGA. The CDR3 loop is CASSLGTSGGKGVTQYF. The CDR3, as DNA: TGTGCCAGCAGCTTGGGGACTAGCGGGGGTAAGGGGGTTACGCAGTATTTT.

The chain is built from TRBV2 and TRBJ2-5, with 8 bases lining up with TRBD1. V gave up 3 bases and J gave up 2 bases; unmatched junction bases: 8. There are 16 residues in the CDR3. Germline values: CDR1 SNHLY, CDR2 FYNNEI. In nucleotides, the CDR3 is TGTGCCAGCAGTGACCCCCGGACAGGGAATCAAGAGACCCAGTACTTC. This gives the protein CASSDPRTGNQETQYF. The complete variable domain, with remaining parts taken from reference TRBV2 and TRBJ2-5, reads EPEVTQTPSHQVTQMGQEVILRCVPISNHLYFYWYRQILGQKVEFLVSFYNNEISEKSEIFDDQFSVERPDGSNFTLKIRSTKLEDSAMYFCASSDPRTGNQETQYFGPGTRLLVL.

The chain links TRBV10-2 to TRBJ2-7; D perhaps matches TRBD1 (6 bases). CDR3 length: 14 residues. V was trimmed by 7 bases and J by 6 bases, leaving 19 bases between them. Germline assignment: CDR1 WSHSY and CDR2 SAAADI. This chain's CDR3 is CASNRIGTTFEQYF. In nucleotides, the CDR3 is TGCGCCAGCAATCGAATCGGGACAACCTTCGAGCAGTACTTC.

V usage is TRBV5-1 and J usage is TRBJ1-3; perhaps TRBD1 as D (5 bases). V shed 1 base and J shed 2 bases, with 16 bases lying between them. The CDR3 is made up of 17 amino acids. Germline V gene sequence: CDR1 SGHRS, CDR2 YFSETQ. The CDR3 reads CASSLLSGREAGNTIYF. CDR3 sequence (DNA): TGCGCCAGCAGCTTGTTATCTGGCAGGGAGGCTGGAAACACCATATATTTT. The entire variable domain, with the rest obtained from reference TRBV5-1 and TRBJ1-3, is as follows: KAGVTQTPRYLIKTRGQQVTLSCSPISGHRSVSWYQQTPGQGLQFLFEYFSETQRNKGNFPGRFSGRQFSNSRSEMNVSTLELGDSALYLCASSLLSGREAGNTIYFGEGSWLTVV.

This clone was counted a single time. This chain connects TRBV4-2 to TRBJ1-2, with 7 bases identical to TRBD1. V was pared by 2 bases and J by 8 bases, with 14 bases of the junction left unmatched. Per the germline V gene, CDR1 is LGHNA and CDR2 is YNFKEQ. The CDR3 sequence is 16 residues long. CDR3: CASSQQPEGAGSGYTF. The CDR3 DNA is TGTGCCAGCAGCCAACAACCCGAGGGGGCCGGCAGCGGCTACACCTTC.

The chain carries TRBV14 and TRBJ1-4; D remains ambiguous. Germline values: CDR1 SGHDN, CDR2 FVKESK. The CDR3 loop spans 16 amino acids. Trimming removed 0 bases from V and 10 bases from J, with 18 bases in between. For the CDR3, the DNA is TGTGCCAGCAGCCAAGATACGTACGCCGGTTATCGAAAACTGTTTTTT. Residues: CASSQDTYAGYRKLFF.

CDR3 protein: CSVEGGSGGRETQYF. The CDR3 DNA reads as TGCAGCGTTGAAGGCGGTAGCGGGGGTCGAGAGACCCAGTACTTC. The rearrangement joins TRBV29-1 to TRBJ2-5; 9 bases fit TRBD2. CDR3 size: 15 residues. V dropped 1 base and J dropped 4; count of bases not matched to a gene: 7. Germline V lookup: CDR1 SQVTM, CDR2 ANQGSEA.

This clone came up a few times. The chain couples TRBV5-4 to TRBJ2-7; tentatively, D is TRBD1 (5 bases). Trimming cost V 1 base and J 2 bases, with 10 bases left between them. The V gene's germline CDR1 is SGHNT and CDR2 YYREEE (reference sequence). The CDR3 spans 14 residues. The CDR3 is CASSLKGVTYEQYF. CDR3 DNA: TGTGCCAGCAGCTTGAAAGGGGTCACCTACGAGCAGTACTTC.

The chain combines TRBV5-4 with TRBJ1-5; D is unresolved. Germline CDR1 and CDR2: SGHNT and YYREEE (reference sequence). The CDR3 totals 15 residues. Trimming removed 4 bases from V and 2 bases from J, with 13 bases in between. DNA for the CDR3: TGTGCCAGCAGCCAAGGAGGGAGAGGCAATCAGCCCCAGCATTTT. Amino acids: CASSQGGRGNQPQHF. Filled out from reference TRBV5-4 and TRBJ1-5, the complete variable domain reads ETGVTQSPTHLIKTRGQQVTLRCSSQSGHNTVSWYQQALGQGPQFIFQYYREEENGRGNFPPRFSGLQFPNYSSELNVNALELDDSALYLCASSQGGRGNQPQHFGDGTRLSIL.

This clone was seen more than once but under ten times. The chain couples TRBV10-3 to TRBJ2-5, with TRBD2 identical over 13 bases. Trimming at V came to 3 bases and at J to 2 bases, leaving 6 bases not matched to a gene. From germline, CDR1 is ENHRY and CDR2 SYGVKD. The CDR3 runs 17 residues. CDR3: CAISDQKTSGGQETQYF. CDR3 in DNA: TGTGCCATCAGTGACCAAAAGACTAGCGGGGGGCAAGAGACCCAGTACTTC.

This clone came up a few times. The same CDR3 also results from other DNA sequences found in this sample. This chain connects TRBV4-1 to TRBJ1-2; TRBD1 matches 7 bases. CDR1 and CDR2 from the germline V gene are MGHRA and YSYEKL. The CDR3 runs to 14 residues. J lost 7 bases, V lost 1 base, and 6 bases had no gene match. Here the CDR3 reads CASSQVNRGGGYTF. As DNA, the CDR3 is TGCGCCAGCAGCCAAGTCAACAGGGGTGGTGGCTACACCTTC.